This TCR beta chain emerged from a study of tumor-infiltrating lymphocytes in localized non-small cell lung cancer. Concerning this clone itself: Its target is not known.

J was trimmed by 10 bases and V by 5 bases; bases with no gene match: 12. The V gene's germline CDR1 is SEHNR and CDR2 FQNEAQ (reference sequence). This CDR3 is built from 14 residues. The assay was immunoSEQ multiplex PCR, and TCRdb's table has in-frame clones only and misses some. The sample shows approximately 15,000 clones, 45% to 50% of them seen only once. The study's findings and limits: T-cell fraction did not differ between immunotypes IM1 and IM2. Different pieces of the same tissue were used for each assay.

The rearrangement joins TRBV7-9 to TRBJ2-7; 9 bases fit TRBD1. The TCR comes from a human donor with non-small cell lung cancer. The specimen sequenced was lung tumor tissue. CDR3 nucleotide sequence: TGTGCCAGCAGCCTTGCCGGGACAGGGCGGCGCCAGTACTTC. It codes for CASSLAGTGRRQYF. The whole variable domain, remainder taken from reference TRBV7-9 and TRBJ2-7, is DTGVSQNPRHKITKRGQNVTFRCDPISEHNRLYWYRQTLGQGPEFLTYFQNEAQLEKSRLLSDRFSAERPKGSFSTLEIQRTEQGDSAMYLCASSLAGTGRRQYFGPGTRLTVT.